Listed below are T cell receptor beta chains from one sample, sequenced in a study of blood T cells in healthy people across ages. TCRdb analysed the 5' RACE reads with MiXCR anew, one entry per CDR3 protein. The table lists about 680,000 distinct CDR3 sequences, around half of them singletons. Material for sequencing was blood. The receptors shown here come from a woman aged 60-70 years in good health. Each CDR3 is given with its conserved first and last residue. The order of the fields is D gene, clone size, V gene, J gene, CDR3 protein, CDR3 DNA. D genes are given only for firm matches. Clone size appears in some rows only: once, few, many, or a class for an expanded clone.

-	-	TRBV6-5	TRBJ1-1	CASTNGRVGTEAFF	TGTGCCAGCACGAACGGGAGGGTTGGCACTGAAGCTTTCTTT
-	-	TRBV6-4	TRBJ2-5	CASSVEEQETQYF	TGTGCCAGCAGTGTGGAGGAGCAAGAGACCCAGTACTTC
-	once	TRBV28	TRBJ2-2	CASSRGDTDTGELFF	TGCGCCAGCAGTCGGGGCGACACAGACACCGGGGAGCTGTTTTTT
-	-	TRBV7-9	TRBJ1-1	CASSKNMNTEAFF	TGTGCCAGCAGCAAGAACATGAACACTGAAGCTTTCTTT
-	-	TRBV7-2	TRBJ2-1	CASTQREGLEQFF	TGTGCCAGCACACAAAGGGAAGGGCTTGAGCAGTTCTTC
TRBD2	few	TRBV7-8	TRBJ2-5	CASSALASNEQYF	TGTGCCAGCAGCGCACTAGCGTCCAATGAGCAGTACTTC
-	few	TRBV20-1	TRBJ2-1	CSATDRGSSYNEQFF	TGCAGTGCCACTGACCGAGGGAGCTCCTACAATGAGCAGTTCTTC
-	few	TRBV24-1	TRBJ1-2	CATSDLDTKDGYTF	TGTGCCACCAGTGACCTTGACACGAAGGACGGCTACACCTTC
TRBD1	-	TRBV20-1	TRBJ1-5	CSARDLGAGTGWQPQHF	TGCAGTGCTAGAGATCTAGGGGCTGGGACAGGATGGCAGCCCCAGCATTTT
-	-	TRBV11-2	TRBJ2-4	CASSTLPAGKNIQYF	TGTGCCAGCAGCACCCTCCCGGCGGGGAAAAACATTCAGTACTTC
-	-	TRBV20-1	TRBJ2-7	CSASSVAYEQYF	TGCAGTGCTAGTTCCGTAGCCTACGAGCAGTACTTC
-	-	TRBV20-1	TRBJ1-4	CSARVKGGANEKLFF	TGCAGTGCTAGGGTAAAGGGAGGTGCTAATGAAAAACTGTTTTTT
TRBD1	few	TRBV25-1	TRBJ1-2	CATPKGQVLVNYGYTF	TGTGCCACCCCAAAGGGACAGGTGTTAGTCAACTATGGCTACACCTTC
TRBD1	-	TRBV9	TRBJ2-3	CASSVGDSLLAQYF	TGTGCCAGCAGCGTAGGGGACAGCCTCCTGGCGCAGTATTTT
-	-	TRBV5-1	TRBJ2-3	CASSTGLQSTDTQYF	TGCGCCAGCAGCACGGGACTCCAGAGCACAGATACGCAGTATTTT
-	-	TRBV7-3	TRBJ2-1	CASTLSGQYNEQFF	TGTGCCAGCACCCTTAGCGGACAATACAATGAGCAGTTCTTC
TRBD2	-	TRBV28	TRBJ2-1	CASSLSTSGRKGEQFF	TGTGCCAGCAGTCTATCCACTAGCGGGAGGAAGGGTGAGCAGTTCTTC
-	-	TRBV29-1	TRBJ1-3	CSVETQGNTIYF	TGCAGCGTTGAAACCCAGGGAAACACCATATATTTT
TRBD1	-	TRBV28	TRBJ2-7	CASSRGTVYEQYF	TGTGCCAGCAGCCGAGGGACAGTCTACGAGCAGTACTTC